Presented here are 7 T cell receptor beta chains from one specimen sequenced in a study of blood T cells in healthy people across ages. Sample-barcoded 5' priming and a J-beta primer mix drove a second PCR of roughly 6 to 12 cycles. MiXCR, run by TCRdb on the 5' RACE reads, gives a single entry per CDR3 protein. The sample gives 500,000 to 700,000 distinct CDR3 sequences, about 30% of which show up once; approximately 14% is in the top ten. Sequenced: blood. The receptors stem from an elderly woman in good health.

This clonotype was seen repeatedly, ten times or more. The chain recombines TRBV5-1 with TRBJ2-1; D is ambiguous. V was shortened by 5 bases and J by 5 bases, with 14 bases between the two germline ends. The CDR3 has 14 amino acids. CDR1 SGHRS and CDR2 YFSETQ come from the germline V gene. CDR3 in amino acids: CASRDARRDNEQFF. The CDR3 DNA reads as TGCGCCAGCAGAGACGCTCGGAGAGACAATGAGCAGTTCTTC. Full variable domain (rest looked up from reference TRBV5-1 and TRBJ2-1): KAGVTQTPRYLIKTRGQQVTLSCSPISGHRSVSWYQQTPGQGLQFLFEYFSETQRNKGNFPGRFSGRQFSNSRSEMNVSTLELGDSALYLCASRDARRDNEQFFGPGTRLTVL.

This clonotype has ten or more counts. The rearrangement links TRBV20-1 to TRBJ2-3; the match to TRBD1 covers 9 bases. This CDR3 comprises 16 residues. V lost 3 bases and J lost 3; bases outside the gene matches: 10. Germline lookup yields CDR1 DFQATT and CDR2 SNEGSKA (reference sequence). The DNA of the CDR3 is TGCAGTGCTAGTGACACAGGGGGCGCTCGGACAGATACGCAGTATTTT. It is translated as CSASDTGGARTDTQYF.

The V call is TRBV5-4, the J call TRBJ1-4; TRBD1 agrees at 9 bases. The length of the CDR3 is 15 residues. Trimming at V came to 4 bases and at J to 3 bases, leaving 4 bases not matched to a gene. The V gene's germline CDR1 is SGHNT and CDR2 YYREEE (reference sequence). The CDR3 region has the DNA TGTGCCAGCAGCCTGGGACAGGGTTCTAATGAAAAACTGTTTTTT. Translating it yields CASSLGQGSNEKLFF. Full variable domain (rest looked up from reference TRBV5-4 and TRBJ1-4): ETGVTQSPTHLIKTRGQQVTLRCSSQSGHNTVSWYQQALGQGPQFIFQYYREEENGRGNFPPRFSGLQFPNYSSELNVNALELDDSALYLCASSLGQGSNEKLFFGSGTQLSVL.

There are many counts of this clonotype. This rearrangement joins TRBV3-1 to TRBJ2-3, with D possibly being TRBD2 (6 bases). Germline V CDR1 and CDR2: LGHDT, YNNKEL (reference sequence). The CDR3 is 13 residues long. V was cut by 8 bases and J by 3 bases, with 12 bases left in between. The CDR3 loop is CASGYGGTDTQYF. CDR3 sequence (DNA): TGTGCCAGCGGCTACGGGGGAACAGATACGCAGTATTTT.

This clonotype was observed a few times. The rearrangement uses TRBV5-1 and TRBJ1-6; TRBD1 matches 7 bases. The CDR3 runs to 14 residues. Germline V CDR1 and CDR2: SGHRS, YFSETQ. V lost 7 bases, J lost 10 bases, and 11 bases stayed unmatched. CDR3 DNA sequence: TGCGCCAGCGGGAGGGACAGTCTGGGCTCACCCCTCCACTTT. Residues: CASGRDSLGSPLHF.

This clonotype was counted once. The J gene is TRBJ2-2, the V gene TRBV6-5; 7 bases fit TRBD1. The trim removed 9 bases at V and 5 bases at J, leaving 12 bases unmatched. This CDR3 region has 15 residues. CDR1 is MNHEY, CDR2 SVGAGI, per germline. CDR3 residues: CASGEPGQITGELFF. The CDR3 nucleotides are TGTGCCAGTGGGGAGCCGGGACAGATTACCGGGGAGCTGTTTTTT.

Points on this clonotype: With a much larger clone just one base away, this may be a read error. The chain combines TRBV6-1 with TRBJ2-1; D is uncertain. Germline lookup yields CDR1 MNHNS and CDR2 SASEGT. The CDR3 totals 14 residues. CDR3 region: CAGSTGPANNEQFF. CDR3 nucleotide sequence: TGTGCCGGCAGTACGGGTCCTGCGAACAATGAGCAGTTCTTC.